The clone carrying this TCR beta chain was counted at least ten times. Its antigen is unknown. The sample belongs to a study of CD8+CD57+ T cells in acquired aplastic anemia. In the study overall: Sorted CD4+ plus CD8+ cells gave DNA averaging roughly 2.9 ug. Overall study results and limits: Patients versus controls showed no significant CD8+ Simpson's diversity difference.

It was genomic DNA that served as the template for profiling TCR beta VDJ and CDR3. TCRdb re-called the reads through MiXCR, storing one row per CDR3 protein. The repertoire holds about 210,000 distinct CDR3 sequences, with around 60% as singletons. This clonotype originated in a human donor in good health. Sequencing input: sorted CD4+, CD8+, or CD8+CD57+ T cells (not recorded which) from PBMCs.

DNA of the CDR3: TGCAGTGCTTCAGGGGGCGGCTATGGCTACACCTTC. As protein: CSASGGGYGYTF. V usage is TRBV20-1 and J usage is TRBJ1-2, with TRBD1 matching over 8 bases. CDR1 and CDR2 from the germline V gene are DFQATT and SNEGSKA (reference sequence). The CDR3 has 12 amino acids. J lost 4 bases, V lost 5 bases, and 3 bases had no gene match.